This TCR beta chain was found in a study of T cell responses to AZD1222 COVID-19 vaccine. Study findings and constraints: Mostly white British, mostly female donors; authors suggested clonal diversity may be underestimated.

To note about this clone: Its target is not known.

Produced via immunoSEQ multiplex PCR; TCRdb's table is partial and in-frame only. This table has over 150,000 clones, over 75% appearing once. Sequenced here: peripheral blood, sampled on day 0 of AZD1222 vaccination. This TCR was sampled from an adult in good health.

For the CDR3, the DNA is TGTGCCAGCAAATACGATAGCAATCAGCCCCAGCATTTT. Protein product: CASKYDSNQPQHF. The rearrangement uses TRBV6-6 and TRBJ1-5; D not resolved. The CDR3 spans 13 residues. The germline V gene encodes CDR1 MNHNY and CDR2 SVGAGI (reference sequence). V was cut by 7 bases and J by 0 bases, with 7 bases left in between.